This TCR beta chain comes out of a study of T cells after yellow fever vaccination. General study points: Once the booster was given, most primary-vaccination clones reappeared, at approximately 97% for CD4 and roughly 90% for CD8. Abundant bulk-population clonotypes could contaminate the FACS-sorted repertoires. Faster peaking, at day 5 versus 15, marked a secondary response that was weaker.

The CDR3 spans 14 residues. Trimming stripped 9 bases from V and 5 bases from J, with 17 bases between. Germline V gene data show CDR1 as MNHNS and CDR2 as SASEGT. This clonotype was seen a few times. Its antigen is not identified. Each CDR3 protein is one row after TCRdb ran MiXCR on the 5' RACE reads. The sample gives fewer than 650,000 distinct CDR3 sequences, roughly a fifth of which show up once; about 17% is in the top ten. The J gene is TRBJ1-5, the V gene TRBV6-1; a weak D match, TRBD1 (6 bases). The specimen comprised PBMCs, sampled about 20 days after the first yellow fever vaccination. The clonotype comes from a man younger than 35 who received the YFV17D yellow fever vaccine. As DNA, the CDR3 is TGTGCCAGTAAATCGAACAGGGCAGATCAGCCCCAGCATTTT. As protein: CASKSNRADQPQHF.